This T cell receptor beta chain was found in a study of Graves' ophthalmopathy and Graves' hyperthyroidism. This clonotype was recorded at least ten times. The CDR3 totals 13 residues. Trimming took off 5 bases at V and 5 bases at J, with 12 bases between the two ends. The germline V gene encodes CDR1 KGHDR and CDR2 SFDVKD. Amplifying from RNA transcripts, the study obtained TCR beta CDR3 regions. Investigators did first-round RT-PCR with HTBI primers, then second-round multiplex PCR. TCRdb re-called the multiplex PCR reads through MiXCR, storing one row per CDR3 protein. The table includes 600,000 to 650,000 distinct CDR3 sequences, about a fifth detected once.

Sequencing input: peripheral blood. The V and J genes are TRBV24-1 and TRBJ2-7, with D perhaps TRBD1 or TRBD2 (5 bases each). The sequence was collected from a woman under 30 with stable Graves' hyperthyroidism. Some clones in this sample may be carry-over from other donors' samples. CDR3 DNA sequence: TGTGCCACCAGTGGGCGAGGGACGGACGAGCAGTACTTC. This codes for CATSGRGTDEQYF.